What follows is one T cell receptor (beta chain) and its context. This clone was detected a few times. What antigen it recognizes has not been identified. It has no much larger one-base neighbor in the sample; base qualities were not kept. The source of the sample is a study of OX40 agonist ivuxolimab in advanced cancers. In terms of the full investigation: Ivuxolimab was an agonistic, fully human IgG2 monoclonal antibody directed against OX40 (CD134), a costimulatory receptor. Intravenous ivuxolimab was administered to patients every 2 weeks at six dose levels: 0.01, 0.1, 0.3, 1.5, 3 and 10 mg/kg. Of the roughly 54 patients in dose escalation, about 20 had hepatocellular carcinoma, some 15 had melanoma, 9 had renal cell carcinoma and 9 had head and neck cancer. In the dose-escalation cohort, around four fifths of patients were male, and the mean age was roughly 60 years with a range of about 20 to 90. Patients were allowed to have had prior anti-PD-1, anti-PD-L1 or anti-CTLA-4 therapy, and around 41% of the dose-escalation patients had previously received checkpoint inhibitors. Three dose-escalation patients achieved partial responses, one with hepatocellular carcinoma and two with cutaneous melanoma. Peripheral TCRbeta sequencing aimed to test whether ivuxolimab altered TCR sequence diversity and caused clonal T-cell expansion. The paper covers the monotherapy dose-escalation part of the phase I ivuxolimab trial, which included N ≈ 57 patients.

Results the study describes overall, beyond this receptor: Low levels of normalized T-cell clonal expansion were also seen in some nonresponding patients. In partial responders in the 0.1-3.0 mg/kg groups, normalized peripheral clonal expansion was found to be among the lowest, especially among CD8+ T cells. After ivuxolimab, more expanded clones were found on average in CD8+ T cells than in CD4+ T cells. At doses of 0.1 to 3.0 mg/kg, clonal expansion of both CD4+ and CD8+ T cells in blood was seen between baseline and week 6. The antigen specificity of the peripheral T cells that underwent clonal expansion was not determined.

Patients with a history of autoimmune disease or receiving systemic immunosuppression were excluded from the trial. In every dose cohort, peripheral blood was drawn for TCR sequencing at baseline, cycle 4 day 1, and cycle 7 day 1. Samples came from an open-label, multicenter, first-in-human phase I dose-escalation trial of ivuxolimab. The trial enrolled adults with locally advanced or metastatic head and neck squamous cell, hepatocellular, melanoma or renal cell carcinoma. Before TCR sequencing, CD4+ and CD8+ T cells were separately sorted from peripheral blood. From the cysteine up to the phenylalanine, the CDR3 has a length of 14 residues. Left in the record is the CDR3 DNA by itself, 42 bases read in frame from the first base. Genomic DNA was extracted from sorted cells for sequencing of the TCRbeta CDR3 region. TCRbeta CDR3 regions were sequenced using the immunoSEQ Assay. TCRdb carries this immuneACCESS record with in-frame sequences only. Its versions omit some clonotypes, under half of them owing to an unresolved V gene in the studies checked, with the rest unexplained. The sample table records about 64,000 clones; about 87% of these occur just once. The ten largest clones take up more than 2.5% of the sample.

The chain is encoded by TRBV21-1 joined to TRBJ1-3. TRBV21-1 is a pseudogene locus. The source of this sequence is an adult with an advanced solid tumor such as melanoma, head and neck, liver or kidney cancer. Sequences were derived from CD4+ or CD8+ T cells sorted from blood, sampled in a trial of the OX40 agonist ivuxolimab. DNA sequence: TGTGCCAGCAGCACTCTAAGCTCTGGAAACACCATATATTTT. This gives the protein CASSTLSSGNTIYF.